This T cell receptor (beta chain) was sequenced during a study of a mutant IDH1 vaccine in newly diagnosed glioma. Notes on the study in general: Of all patients, under 95% showed vaccine-induced immune responses.

Comment on this clone: Its target is unknown.

Time point described: baseline, week 1 (first vaccination visit). Treatment defined: pre-vaccination baseline after standard-of-care therapy. TCRdb's copy holds only in-frame clones and misses some; the assay was immunoSEQ multiplex PCR. Of tens of thousands of clones detected, approximately 93% appear once; the ten largest clones hold approximately 10%. V lost 5 bases and J lost 4, with 15 bases in between. The CDR3 runs 15 residues. Per germline, CDR1 SEHNR and CDR2 FQNEAQ (reference sequence). The V call is TRBV7-9, the J call TRBJ2-4, with a possible D match to TRBD2 (6 bases). The TCR was taken from a man aged 25-40 years with glioma. Sequences were derived from PBMCs, sampled from a glioma patient treated with radiotherapy, temozolomide or both. CDR3 region: CASSLLGGLKNIQYF. The DNA of the CDR3 is TGTGCCAGCAGCCTACTGGGCGGACTAAAAAACATTCAGTACTTC.